This T cell receptor (beta chain) comes out of a study of CD8 T cells in ankylosing spondylitis. Study results and caveats: Peripheral blood samples showed relatively rare disease-linked clones, and these clones were CD8+. Characteristic of ankylosing spondylitis blood, it appeared, was a TCR beta motif comprising roughly 8 highly homologous variants.

The CDR3 has 15 amino acids. Looked up from germline, CDR1 is LGHDT and CDR2 is YNNKEL (reference sequence). The ends were cut back, 4 bases at V and 3 bases at J, with 13 bases in the middle. TCRdb independently ran MiXCR on the 5' RACE reads; one entry per CDR3 protein. The data show around 330,000 distinct CDR3 sequences, around a tenth seen once. With respect to this clonotype: Its antigen remains unknown.

The chain couples TRBV3-1 to TRBJ2-1; D is possibly TRBD2 (6 bases). The sample comprised blood, either unsorted or a sorted T cell fraction (not recorded which). This sequence originates from a female donor with ankylosing spondylitis or in good health (not recorded which). CDR3 nucleotide sequence: TGTGCCAGCAGCCCCCAGTGGAGGGACTACAATGAGCAGTTCTTC. This translates into CASSPQWRDYNEQFF.